The 11 T cell receptor beta chains below come from one sample, sequenced in a study of blood T cell repertoires in COVID-19 (dated by TCRdb to 2018 to 2020). The library was built by means of the immunoSEQ multiplex PCR assay. The table was pulled from immuneACCESS by TCRdb, which kept in-frame rearrangements only. Such tables lose some clones; where checked, under half of the loss comes from unresolved V genes, and the rest has no known cause. The sample includes 350,000 to 400,000 clones, with around 90% observed a single time. Approximately 7% of the sample goes to the ten largest clones. Sequencing was done on a sample of peripheral blood. These receptors were collected from a man between 18 and 29 years old with active or convalescent COVID-19.

V is TRBV4-2 and J is TRBJ2-1; D is uncertain. The CDR3 totals 13 residues. Looked up from germline, CDR1 is LGHNA and CDR2 is YNFKEQ. Trimming removed 3 bases at V and 4 bases at J, with 7 bases between. CDR3 sequence reads: CASSHGPYNEQFF. CDR3 coding DNA: TGTGCCAGCAGCCACGGTCCTTACAATGAGCAGTTCTTC.

This clone was seen once. The V and J genes are TRBV7-2 and TRBJ1-4; 7 nucleotides agree with TRBD1. The CDR3 is made up of 14 amino acids. CDR1 and CDR2 (germline): SGHTA, FQGNSA. The V segment lost 5 bases and the J segment 5 bases; nucleotides outside the gene matches: 5. The CDR3 loop is CASSQGTVNEKLFF. CDR3 DNA sequence: TGTGCCAGCAGCCAGGGGACAGTCAATGAAAAACTGTTTTTT.

The chain recombines TRBV7-9 with TRBJ1-4; perhaps TRBD1 as D (5 bases). Trimming shortened V by 0 bases and J by 5 bases, and 16 bases separated the two germline ends. Germline CDR1 is SEHNR and CDR2 is FQNEAQ (reference sequence). The CDR3 covers 17 residues. This CDR3 reads CASSLASQGLENEKLFF. The CDR3 DNA follows: TGTGCCAGCAGCTTAGCTTCCCAGGGACTTGAAAATGAAAAACTGTTTTTT.

This sequence joins TRBV7-9 and TRBJ2-2; no definite D call. V gave up 5 bases and J gave up 8 bases, with 15 bases separating them. The CDR3 is 14 residues long. Germline V CDR1 and CDR2: SEHNR, FQNEAQ (reference sequence). Here the CDR3 reads CASSLELAFGELFF. CDR3 sequence (DNA): TGTGCCAGCAGCCTCGAATTGGCTTTTGGGGAGCTGTTTTTT.

This sequence joins TRBV5-1 and TRBJ2-3; 8 bases are shared with TRBD2. The V and J ends lost 0 bases and 5 bases, in that order; junction bases with no gene match: 5. CDR1 is SGHRS and CDR2 is YFSETQ in the germline V gene. The CDR3 has 15 residues. The CDR3 region is CASSLVTSGLDTQYF. The DNA for the CDR3 is TGCGCCAGCAGCTTGGTAACTAGCGGACTAGATACGCAGTATTTT.

V and J are TRBV2 and TRBJ1-5; D not certain. The CDR3 length is 14 residues. The germline CDR1 and CDR2 sequences are SNHLY and FYNNEI. V lost 3 bases and J lost 6, with 12 bases in between. The CDR3 loop reads CASSDRVYAQPQHF. CDR3 in DNA: TGTGCCAGCAGTGATCGCGTTTATGCTCAGCCCCAGCATTTT.

For this clone: Other nucleotide sequences from this sample produce the same CDR3. The chain employs TRBV28 and TRBJ1-2, with TRBD1 identical over 10 bases. CDR3 length equals 14 residues. Germline loops: CDR1 MDHEN, CDR2 SYDVKM. J gave up 6 bases and V 6 bases, and 7 bases lay outside the gene matches. The CDR3 reads CASSTRDRGNGYTF. The CDR3 DNA reads as TGTGCCAGCAGCACCCGGGACAGGGGAAATGGCTACACCTTC.

The gene calls are TRBV7-2 and TRBJ1-2, with D perhaps TRBD1 (5 bases). Germline V lookup: CDR1 SGHTA, CDR2 FQGNSA. The V end was cut by 6 bases, the J end by 1 base, with 15 bases between. This CDR3 region has 15 residues. The CDR3 sequence is CASRRPGGNNYGYTF. CDR3 DNA: TGTGCCAGCAGGCGGCCCGGGGGGAATAACTATGGCTACACCTTC.

V is TRBV18 and J is TRBJ2-1, with D maybe TRBD1 (5 bases). The CDR3 is made up of 13 amino acids. The germline V and J ends were trimmed by 3 bases and 8 bases, with 11 bases remaining between them. Looked up from germline, CDR1 is KGHSH and CDR2 is LQKENI. CDR3 loop: CASSPTAPHEQFF. CDR3 DNA sequence: TGTGCCAGCTCACCGACAGCCCCCCATGAGCAGTTCTTC.

CDR3 protein: CASSVEAGWGGSYGEQYF. The CDR3 region has the DNA TGTGCCAGCAGCGTAGAAGCAGGTTGGGGCGGAAGTTACGGTGAGCAGTACTTC. The V call is TRBV9, the J call TRBJ2-7; a possible D gene is TRBD1 (5 bases). In germline, CDR1 is SGDLS, CDR2 YYNGEE. The V end lost 0 bases, the J end lost 7 bases, and 26 bases lay between the germline ends. The CDR3 spans 18 residues. The entire variable domain, with the rest obtained from reference TRBV9 and TRBJ2-7, is as follows: DSGVTQTPKHLITATGQRVTLRCSPRSGDLSVYWYQQSLDQGLQFLIQYYNGEERAKGNILERFSAQQFPDLHSELNLSSLELGDSALYFCASSVEAGWGGSYGEQYFGPGTRLTVT.

This clone was seen only once. The chain has TRBV7-2 and TRBJ2-3; perhaps TRBD1 as D (6 bases). CDR1 and CDR2 (germline): SGHTA, FQGNSA. V shed 3 bases and J shed 0 bases, with 16 bases lying between them. The CDR3 loop spans 17 amino acids. CDR3 residues: CASSFLTGTPSTDTQYF. The CDR3 DNA sequence: TGTGCCAGCAGCTTCCTTACGGGGACACCGAGCACAGATACGCAGTATTTT.